These 5 T cell receptor beta chains share one sample of origin, sequenced in a study of early T cells in non-severe SARS-CoV-2 infection. MiXCR, run by TCRdb on the 5' RACE reads, gives a single entry per CDR3 protein. The sample has tens of thousands of distinct CDR3 sequences; 5.5% to 7% are singletons. Source material: whole blood. These TCRs come from an adult who was a healthcare worker with PCR-confirmed SARS-CoV-2 infection or an uninfected control (not recorded which).

This clonotype came up many times. The chain combines TRBV6-1 with TRBJ2-1; TRBD2 matches 11 bases. This CDR3 is built from 15 residues. Germline values: CDR1 MNHNS, CDR2 SASEGT. Trimming took 6 bases from V and 5 from J; bases not matched to a gene: 6. CDR3 residues: CASRALAGGNNEQFF. The CDR3 DNA is TGTGCCAGCAGAGCGCTAGCGGGAGGTAACAATGAGCAGTTCTTC.

This clonotype was observed a handful of times. The chain carries TRBV7-8 and TRBJ2-5, with unresolved D. CDR3 length: 13 amino acids. Germline V gives CDR1 SGHVS, CDR2 FQNEAQ. V lost 5 bases, J lost 2 bases, and 9 bases lay in between. CDR3 sequence (DNA): TGTGCCAGCAGCAAGGGTTTTCAAGAGACCCAGTACTTC. This sequence encodes CASSKGFQETQYF.

The gene calls are TRBV2 and TRBJ2-7, with 9 bases aligning to TRBD1. V shed 5 bases and J 4 bases; nucleotides not matched to a gene: 6. The CDR3 is 14 residues long. Germline assignment: CDR1 SNHLY and CDR2 FYNNEI. The CDR3 here is CASSPDRGFYEQYF. The CDR3 DNA reads TGTGCCAGCAGTCCGGACAGGGGATTTTACGAGCAGTACTTC. The whole variable domain, remainder taken from reference TRBV2 and TRBJ2-7, is EPEVTQTPSHQVTQMGQEVILRCVPISNHLYFYWYRQILGQKVEFLVSFYNNEISEKSEIFDDQFSVERPDGSNFTLKIRSTKLEDSAMYFCASSPDRGFYEQYFGPGTRLTVT.

This clonotype was found many times. The chain uses TRBV6-5 and TRBJ2-5; D uncertain. Germline CDR1 and CDR2: MNHEY and SVGAGI. This CDR3 spans 15 amino acids. Trimming pared 6 bases from V and 7 bases from J, leaving 21 bases between. In nucleotides, the CDR3 is TGTGCCAGCAGCCGGGCCCCCCAACCTGAAGGGACCCAGTACTTC. This encodes CASSRAPQPEGTQYF.

This clonotype was seen repeatedly, ten times or more. This chain uses TRBV28 with TRBJ2-5; possibly TRBD1 for D (6 bases). CDR1 MDHEN and CDR2 SYDVKM come from the germline V gene. The germline V and J ends were trimmed by 3 bases and 3 bases, with 17 bases remaining between them. The CDR3 length is 16 residues. The CDR3 nucleotides are TGTGCCAGCAGTTTTTGGGGGCTGGGAGTAGAAGAGACCCAGTACTTC. Its translation: CASSFWGLGVEETQYF.